These 19 T cell receptor beta chains came from one sample sequenced in a study of blood T cell repertoires in COVID-19. This table comes from immunoSEQ multiplex PCR, and its TCRdb copy is limited to in-frame clones, with some not included. The profile shows approximately 180,000 clones, less than 85% of them singletons. The material sequenced was PBMCs or T cells enriched from blood (not recorded which). The receptors here all came from a woman aged 55-69 years with acute COVID-19.

V gene TRBV28 combines with J gene TRBJ2-1; TRBD2 aligns across 9 bases. The CDR3 loop spans 15 amino acids. CDR1 and CDR2 from the germline V gene are MDHEN and SYDVKM. With 6 bases clipped from V and 2 bases from J, the junction kept 5 bases outside the gene matches. The CDR3 nucleotides read TGTGCCAGCAGCCTGAGCGGGGGGCCCTACAATGAGCAGTTCTTC. Translated, it gives CASSLSGGPYNEQFF.

The chain recombines TRBV28 with TRBJ2-1, with TRBD2 matching 9 bases. The CDR3 contains 17 residues. Germline CDR1 and CDR2: MDHEN and SYDVKM. J was trimmed by 7 bases and V by 6 bases; bases with no gene match: 16. The CDR3 protein is CASSPPGFSGGGNEQFF. The CDR3 bases are TGTGCCAGCAGCCCCCCCGGTTTTAGCGGGGGAGGGAATGAGCAGTTCTTC.

The chain employs TRBV20-1 and TRBJ2-5; D might be TRBD1 (6 bases). Germline V gene sequence: CDR1 DFQATT, CDR2 SNEGSKA (reference sequence). Trimming removed 7 bases from V and 1 base from J, with 7 bases in between. There are 11 residues in the CDR3. CDR3 region: CSEQGQETQYF. The CDR3 nucleotides are TGCAGTGAACAGGGCCAAGAGACCCAGTACTTC.

The V and J genes are TRBV6-2 or TRBV6-3 and TRBJ1-5; D is possibly TRBD1 (5 bases). Germline CDR1 is MNHEY and CDR2 is SVGEGT. The CDR3 is 14 amino acids. Trimming stripped 5 bases from V and 7 bases from J, with 15 bases between. CDR3 region: CASSGDGGRQPQHF. CDR3 bases: TGTGCCAGCAGTGGTGACGGGGGGAGGCAGCCCCAGCATTTT.

The chain employs TRBV3-1 (or the pseudogene TRBV3-2) and TRBJ1-1; D unresolved. The V gene lost 2 bases and the J gene lost 0 bases, with 7 bases spanning the gap. This CDR3 comprises 14 residues. Germline-derived CDR1 and CDR2 are LGHDT and YNNKEL (reference sequence). The CDR3 DNA reads as TGTGCCAGCAGCCAATTCCCCGTGAACACTGAAGCTTTCTTT. Amino acids: CASSQFPVNTEAFF.

The chain couples TRBV7-9 to TRBJ2-1; D perhaps matches TRBD1 (5 bases). The V gene lost 1 base and the J gene lost 5 bases, with 6 bases spanning the gap. CDR1 is SEHNR, CDR2 FQNEAQ, per germline (reference sequence). The CDR3 consists of 13 residues. The CDR3 reads CASSLGQNNEQFF. CDR3 nucleotide sequence: TGTGCCAGCAGCTTAGGACAGAACAATGAGCAGTTCTTC. Full variable domain (remainder filled in from reference TRBV7-9 and TRBJ2-1): DTGVSQNPRHKITKRGQNVTFRCDPISEHNRLYWYRQTLGQGPEFLTYFQNEAQLEKSRLLSDRFSAERPKGSFSTLEIQRTEQGDSAMYLCASSLGQNNEQFFGPGTRLTVL.

This chain links TRBV27 with TRBJ2-7; 14 bases map to TRBD2. CDR3 length equals 16 residues. Germline V gives CDR1 MNHEY, CDR2 SMNVEV (reference sequence). V was clipped by 2 bases and J by 7 bases; unmatched bases: 7. In nucleotides, the CDR3 is TGTGCCAGCAGTTTACTGGGACTAGCGGGAGAAAGGGAGCAGTACTTC. Amino acid sequence: CASSLLGLAGEREQYF.

The CDR3 spells CASSWGQGAIDEQFF. In nucleotides, the CDR3 is TGTGCCAGCAGCTGGGGACAGGGGGCGATCGATGAGCAGTTCTTC. This chain joins TRBV5-4 and TRBJ2-1, with 12 nucleotides matching TRBD1. CDR1 SGHNT and CDR2 YYREEE come from the germline V gene (reference sequence). The V segment lost 3 bases and the J segment 8 bases; nucleotides outside the gene matches: 6. The CDR3 has 15 residues.

Here the CDR3 reads CASSSWTGIANTGELFF. The CDR3 DNA reads TGTGCCAGCAGCTCCTGGACAGGAATCGCGAACACCGGGGAGCTGTTTTTT. The chain combines TRBV11-3 with TRBJ2-2; 7 bases map to TRBD1. The CDR3 has 17 residues. After removal of 4 bases from V and 0 bases from J, the junction contained 8 bases not matched to a gene. Germline CDR1 and CDR2: SGHNT and YENEEA.

This chain uses TRBV7-2 with TRBJ1-4; 7 positions match TRBD1. J was trimmed by 0 bases and V by 5 bases; bases with no gene match: 6. Germline values: CDR1 SGHTA, CDR2 FQGNSA. The CDR3 has 16 amino acids. The CDR3 DNA sequence: TGTGCCAGCAGCCGTGACAGGGATTCAACTAATGAAAAACTGTTTTTT. Translating it yields CASSRDRDSTNEKLFF.

The chain has TRBV5-1 and TRBJ2-1; D uncertain. There are 13 residues in the CDR3. Trimming stripped 1 base from V and 6 bases from J, with 8 bases between. Per the germline V gene, CDR1 is SGHRS and CDR2 is YFSETQ. This CDR3 reads CASSLLGANEQFF. CDR3 sequence (DNA): TGCGCCAGCAGCTTGTTAGGAGCCAATGAGCAGTTCTTC.

The J gene is TRBJ2-5, the V gene TRBV3-1 (or the pseudogene TRBV3-2), with D possibly TRBD2 on 6 matching bases. The CDR3 spans 15 residues. Germline assignment: CDR1 LGHDT and CDR2 YNNKEL (reference sequence). Trimming removed 0 bases at V and 3 bases at J, with 11 bases between. CDR3 in amino acids: CASSQDSRGEETQYF. CDR3 bases: TGTGCCAGCAGCCAAGATTCGCGGGGAGAAGAGACCCAGTACTTC.

This chain connects TRBV10-2 to TRBJ2-3; 12 nucleotides align to TRBD1. From germline, CDR1 is WSHSY and CDR2 SAAADI. V shed 0 bases, J shed 1 base, and the junction held 5 bases outside the gene matches. The CDR3 has 18 amino acids. CDR3 amino acids: CASSESQGQGARTDTQYF. CDR3 bases: TGCGCCAGCAGTGAGTCCCAGGGACAGGGGGCTCGCACAGATACGCAGTATTTT.

This clone was counted a few times. V gene TRBV30 combines with J gene TRBJ1-3, with unresolved D. CDR1 is GTSNPN and CDR2 is SVGIG in the germline V gene (reference sequence). Trimming took 0 bases from V and 0 from J, leaving 6 bases between them. The CDR3 is 14 residues long. This CDR3 is CAWSVLNSGNTIYF. The CDR3 DNA reads as TGTGCCTGGAGTGTACTTAACTCTGGAAACACCATATATTTT. The variable domain in full, completed from reference TRBV30 and TRBJ1-3, reads SQTIHQWPATLVQPVGSPLSLECTVEGTSNPNLYWYRQAAGRGLQLLFYSVGIGQISSEVPQNLSASRPQDRQFILSSKKLLLSDSGFYLCAWSVLNSGNTIYFGEGSWLTVV.

The chain couples TRBV7-9 to TRBJ2-7; tentative D call: TRBD1 (6 bases). The CDR3 is 12 amino acids. Germline V gene sequence: CDR1 SEHNR, CDR2 FQNEAQ (reference sequence). The germline V and J ends were trimmed by 8 bases and 3 bases, with 11 bases remaining between them. The CDR3 DNA sequence: TGTGCCAGCGGACAGCAGATCTACGAGCAGTACTTC. Translated, it gives CASGQQIYEQYF. The variable domain in full, with the rest retrieved from reference TRBV7-9 and TRBJ2-7, is DTGVSQNPRHKITKRGQNVTFRCDPISEHNRLYWYRQTLGQGPEFLTYFQNEAQLEKSRLLSDRFSAERPKGSFSTLEIQRTEQGDSAMYLCASGQQIYEQYFGPGTRLTVT.

CDR3 sequence: CASSLNLGLSYEQYF. CDR3 sequence (DNA): TGCGCCAGCAGCTTGAACTTGGGCCTCTCCTACGAGCAGTACTTC. The J gene is TRBJ2-7, the V gene TRBV5-1, with D hard to call. This CDR3 contains 15 residues. The germline V gene encodes CDR1 SGHRS and CDR2 YFSETQ. The V end lost 1 base, the J end lost 0 bases, and 11 bases lay between the germline ends. Full variable domain (remainder filled in from reference TRBV5-1 and TRBJ2-7): KAGVTQTPRYLIKTRGQQVTLSCSPISGHRSVSWYQQTPGQGLQFLFEYFSETQRNKGNFPGRFSGRQFSNSRSEMNVSTLELGDSALYLCASSLNLGLSYEQYFGPGTRLTVT.

The rearrangement uses TRBV7-9 and TRBJ1-1; possibly TRBD1 for D (5 bases). Germline V gene lookup returns CDR1 SEHNR and CDR2 FQNEAQ (reference sequence). V gave up 3 bases and J gave up 5 bases, with 16 bases separating them. The CDR3 loop spans 15 amino acids. The CDR3 nucleotides are TGTGCCAGCAGCTTCTTGTTCGGCAGGGCAACTGAAGCTTTCTTT. The encoded protein is CASSFLFGRATEAFF.

Worth noting for this clone: Distinct nucleotide sequences in the sample also encode this CDR3. The chain employs TRBV5-1 and TRBJ1-1, with 10 bases that match TRBD1. This CDR3 contains 14 residues. Trimming took 4 bases from V and 5 from J; bases not matched to a gene: 5. CDR1 and CDR2 from the germline V gene are SGHRS and YFSETQ. CDR3 DNA sequence: TGCGCCAGCAGCCCCGGACAGGGGGGAACTGAAGCTTTCTTT. Translating it yields CASSPGQGGTEAFF.

This chain joins TRBV4-3 and TRBJ1-1; TRBD1 is a possible D gene (6 bases). The CDR3 covers 14 residues. CDR1 and CDR2 (germline): LGHNA, YSLEER. The germline V and J ends were trimmed by 3 bases and 1 base, with 9 bases remaining between them. The CDR3 bases are TGCGCCAGCAGCCACCAGGACAGGAACACTGAAGCTTTCTTT. This encodes CASSHQDRNTEAFF.